The following is a TCR beta chain sequence with its context. The data derive from a study of CD8 T cells in Susac syndrome. Roughly 0.5 to 1 ug RNA was reverse transcribed with random hexamers. TCRdb re-analysed the immunoSEQ multiplex PCR reads in MiXCR, keeping a single row per CDR3 protein. The data contain roughly 180,000 distinct CDR3 sequences, around 94% of them seen just once; the ten biggest clones take up about 0.13%. This CDR3 is built from 15 residues. V lost 2 bases and J 3 bases, leaving 14 bases between the germline ends. The germline V gene has CDR1 MNHEY and CDR2 SVGAGI. This receptor was identified in a human donor in good health. Sequencing input: CD4+ T cells from PBMCs. This sequence joins TRBV6-5 and TRBJ2-7; D unresolved. The CDR3: CASSYTPAVHYEQYF. CDR3 sequence (DNA): TGTGCCAGCAGTTACACCCCCGCCGTTCACTACGAGCAGTACTTC.